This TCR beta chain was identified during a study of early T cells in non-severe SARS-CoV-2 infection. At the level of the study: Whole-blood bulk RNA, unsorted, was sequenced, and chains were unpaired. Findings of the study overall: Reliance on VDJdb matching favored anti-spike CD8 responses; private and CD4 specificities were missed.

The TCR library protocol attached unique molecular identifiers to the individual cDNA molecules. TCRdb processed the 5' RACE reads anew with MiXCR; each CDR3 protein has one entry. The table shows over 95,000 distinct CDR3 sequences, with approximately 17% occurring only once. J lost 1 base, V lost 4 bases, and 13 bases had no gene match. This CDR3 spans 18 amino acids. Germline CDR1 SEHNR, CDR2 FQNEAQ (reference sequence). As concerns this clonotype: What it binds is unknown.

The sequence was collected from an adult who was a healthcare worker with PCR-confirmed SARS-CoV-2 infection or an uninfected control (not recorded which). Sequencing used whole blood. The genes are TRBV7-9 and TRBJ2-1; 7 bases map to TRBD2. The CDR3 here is CASSSTSGIDGSYNEQFF. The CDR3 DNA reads TGTGCCAGCAGCTCCACCAGCGGGATTGATGGATCCTACAATGAGCAGTTCTTC.